This record looks at one T cell receptor beta chain sequence and its context. This entry is derived from a study of T cells in Graves' hyperthyroidism and ophthalmopathy. There are 16 residues in the CDR3. CDR1 MNHEY and CDR2 SVGEGT come from the germline V gene. The V gene lost 6 bases and the J gene lost 4 bases, with 18 bases spanning the gap. Using RNA transcripts as the source, TCR beta CDR3 regions were amplified. Carried out on the TCR CDR3, a first-round RT-PCR used the HTBI primer set. Using its own MiXCR run on the multiplex PCR reads, TCRdb lists one record per CDR3 protein. The profile covers hundreds of thousands of distinct CDR3 sequences, with about a sixth appearing a single time and roughly 14% taken by the ten largest. Newly diagnosed hyperthyroidism, duration under 2 months, in patients aged 18 to 65. Not enrolled were patients with uncontrolled infection, other autoimmune disease, pregnancy or lactation.

Sequenced input: blood. The rearrangement links TRBV6-2 or TRBV6-3 to TRBJ2-2; possibly TRBD1 or TRBD2 for D (6 bases each). The sequence came from a woman between 18 and 29 years old with Graves' hyperthyroidism. The CDR3 nucleotides are TGTGCCAGCAGCCACCCTCCGGGGGCTCTCACCGGGGAGCTGTTTTTT. Its protein is CASSHPPGALTGELFF.